This passage covers 14 T cell receptor beta chains from one sample sequenced in a study of cytomegalovirus exposure and HLA in healthy donors. The table came from immunoSEQ multiplex PCR; TCRdb's copy has only in-frame clones and leaves some out. Of a few hundred thousand clones listed, roughly 87% were seen once; the top ten hold approximately 12%. The sequenced sample was PBMCs. These TCRs come from a man aged 18 to 30 in good health and CMV-seropositive.

This clone was detected only a few times. This rearrangement joins TRBV7-8 to TRBJ1-3, with D uncertain. Trimming left V 2 bases short and J 5 bases short, with 7 bases between. There are 13 residues in the CDR3. The germline CDR1 and CDR2 sequences are SGHVS and FQNEAQ. The chain's CDR3 is CASSLSIRNTIYF. Here the CDR3 DNA reads TGTGCCAGCAGCTTAAGTATTCGAAACACCATATATTTT.

The chain uses TRBV4-2 and TRBJ2-3; D is undetermined. The CDR3 has 14 amino acids. Germline CDR1 reads LGHNA; CDR2 reads YNFKEQ. V was shortened by 3 bases and J by 5 bases, with 12 bases between the two germline ends. CDR3 DNA sequence: TGTGCCAGCAGCCAGGGTCTCAATCAAGATACGCAGTATTTT. Protein product: CASSQGLNQDTQYF.

The chain recombines TRBV29-1 with TRBJ2-7; 9 bases are shared with TRBD1. V was pared by 4 bases and J by 7 bases, with 11 bases of the junction left unmatched. The germline V gene encodes CDR1 SQVTM and CDR2 ANQGSEA. The CDR3 is 14 residues long. DNA for the CDR3: TGCAGCGTTGTGAGGGACAGGGACTTTCGTGAGCAGTACTTC. Protein: CSVVRDRDFREQYF.

The V call is TRBV4-1, the J call TRBJ1-1; TRBD1 might be the D (6 bases). V lost 0 bases and J 4 bases, leaving 12 bases between the germline ends. Germline V lookup: CDR1 MGHRA, CDR2 YSYEKL. CDR3 length: 15 residues. The CDR3 region has the DNA TGCGCCAGCAGCCAAGAACAGGGTGTGCGCACTGAAGCTTTCTTT. It translates to CASSQEQGVRTEAFF.

V usage is TRBV6-5 and J usage is TRBJ2-7; 7 bases are a match to TRBD1. The CDR3 covers 15 residues. The germline gives CDR1 MNHEY, CDR2 SVGAGI. The junction had 8 bases not matched to a gene; V was cut back by 6 bases and J by 0 bases. The CDR3 reads CASRPRTGLSYEQYF. The DNA for the CDR3 is TGTGCCAGCAGGCCCCGGACAGGCCTCTCCTACGAGCAGTACTTC.

This chain uses TRBV7-9 with TRBJ2-7; 8 bases align to TRBD2. The CDR3 is made up of 17 amino acids. V was clipped by 5 bases and J by 4 bases; unmatched bases: 16. Per the germline V gene, CDR1 is SEHNR and CDR2 is FQNEAQ (reference sequence). The CDR3 is CASSPRWRREGRYEQYF. CDR3 nucleotides: TGTGCCAGCAGCCCACGATGGCGCCGGGAGGGTCGATACGAGCAGTACTTC.

The chain carries TRBV27 and TRBJ2-1; the match to TRBD2 covers 10 bases. J lost 5 bases, V lost 4 bases, and 8 bases had no gene match. Germline CDR1 MNHEY, CDR2 SMNVEV (reference sequence). The CDR3 is made up of 16 amino acids. In nucleotides, the CDR3 is TGTGCCAGCAGTTCCATCATTCTAGCGGGGGACAATGAGCAGTTCTTC. Its translation: CASSSIILAGDNEQFF.

The chain is built from TRBV4-2 and TRBJ2-5; tentatively, D is TRBD1 or TRBD2 (5 bases each). CDR1 LGHNA and CDR2 YNFKEQ come from the germline V gene. The CDR3 consists of 13 residues. V dropped 1 base and J dropped 5 bases, with 8 bases sitting between them. CDR3 residues: CASSQGEGETQYF. The CDR3 coding sequence is TGTGCCAGCAGCCAAGGCGAGGGGGAGACCCAGTACTTC.

The genes are TRBV11-2 and TRBJ2-7, with 10 positions matching TRBD1. With 1 base clipped from V and 3 bases from J, the junction kept 6 bases outside the gene matches. The CDR3 is 16 residues long. Germline loops: CDR1 SGHAT, CDR2 FQNNGV. The CDR3 DNA reads as TGTGCCAGCAGCTTAGGGGCCGGGACAGGGGTCTACGAGCAGTACTTC. This translates into CASSLGAGTGVYEQYF.

This chain uses TRBV30 with TRBJ2-5; TRBD1 or TRBD2 may be the D gene (5 bases each). The germline V and J ends were trimmed by 5 bases and 5 bases, with 9 bases remaining between them. There are 11 residues in the CDR3. Germline V gives CDR1 GTSNPN, CDR2 SVGIG (reference sequence). For the CDR3, the DNA is TGTGCCTGGGCCTGGGGGGAGACCCAGTACTTC. This encodes CAWAWGETQYF.

The genes are TRBV4-2 and TRBJ2-7; weak D call: TRBD1 (5 bases). Germline V gene data show CDR1 as LGHNA and CDR2 as YNFKEQ. Trimming pared 0 bases from V and 0 bases from J, leaving 15 bases between. The CDR3 contains 17 residues. CDR3 nucleotide sequence: TGTGCCAGCAGCCAAGATTCGGCAGGACACCGCTCCTACGAGCAGTACTTC. Amino acids: CASSQDSAGHRSYEQYF.

The gene calls are TRBV5-4 and TRBJ2-2, with 9 positions matching TRBD1. Germline values: CDR1 SGHNT, CDR2 YYREEE (reference sequence). J lost 0 bases, V lost 3 bases, and 3 bases had no gene match. The CDR3 spans 16 residues. As DNA, the CDR3 is TGTGCCAGCAGCTCAGGACAGGGGACGAACACCGGGGAGCTGTTTTTT. It translates to CASSSGQGTNTGELFF.

The J gene is TRBJ1-5, the V gene TRBV1. TRBV1 is marked as a pseudogene. The CDR3 is 15 residues long. Written as DNA, the CDR3 is TGCACCAGCAGCCAAGTCTGTCAGACGGATCAGCCCCAGCATTTT. Amino acid sequence: CTSSQVCQTDQPQHF.

The chain combines TRBV15 with TRBJ1-1, with D possibly matching TRBD1 (5 bases). CDR1 and CDR2 from the germline V gene are LNHNV and YYDKDF (reference sequence). The CDR3 spans 13 residues. V was shortened by 0 bases and J by 12 bases, with 14 bases between the two germline ends. DNA for the CDR3: TGTGCCACCAGCAGAGATCATCTAGGGGAGTCTTTCTTT. It codes for CATSRDHLGESFF. Drawing the rest from reference TRBV15 and TRBJ1-1, the complete variable domain is DAMVIQNPRYQVTQFGKPVTLSCSQTLNHNVMYWYQQKSSQAPKLLFHYYDKDFNNEADTPDNFQSRRPNTSFCFLDIRSPGLGDTAMYLCATSRDHLGESFFGQGTRLTVV.